Each of the 9 T cell receptor beta chains below was sequenced from the same sample in a study of cytomegalovirus exposure and HLA in healthy donors. Researchers ran the PCR with 60 Vbeta and 13 Jbeta primers. Profiling relied on immunoSEQ multiplex PCR, and the TCRdb table lists in-frame clones only, not all of them. The sample gives around 97,000 clones, more than 65% of which show up once; around 10% is in the top ten. Input material: PBMCs. The receptors come from a woman between 18 and 29 years old in good health and CMV-seropositive.

V gene TRBV27 combines with J gene TRBJ2-7; 7 nucleotides align to TRBD1. Trimming took 6 bases from V and 5 from J; bases not matched to a gene: 4. The CDR3 has 12 amino acids. Germline-derived CDR1 and CDR2 are MNHEY and SMNVEV (reference sequence). CDR3 sequence reads: CASSTGAHEQYF. The DNA of the CDR3 is TGTGCCAGCAGCACAGGGGCCCACGAGCAGTACTTC.

This chain links TRBV7-9 with TRBJ1-4; 9 bases align to TRBD1. The length of the CDR3 is 14 residues. Unmatched junction bases numbered 4, after V lost 4 bases and J lost 7 bases. Germline V lookup: CDR1 SEHNR, CDR2 FQNEAQ (reference sequence). CDR3 in DNA: TGTGCCAGCAGCTCGGGACAGGGACGTGAAAAACTGTTTTTT. Its translation is CASSSGQGREKLFF. The full variable domain, with the rest looked up from reference TRBV7-9 and TRBJ1-4, is DTGVSQNPRHKITKRGQNVTFRCDPISEHNRLYWYRQTLGQGPEFLTYFQNEAQLEKSRLLSDRFSAERPKGSFSTLEIQRTEQGDSAMYLCASSSGQGREKLFFGSGTQLSVL.

Note on this clone: Germline and junction disagree at one end, which may indicate a read error. This chain joins TRBV7-7 and TRBJ2-2; possible D gene TRBD2, 6 bases. CDR3 length: 17 amino acids. The germline CDR1 and CDR2 sequences are SSHAT and FNYEAQ (reference sequence). The CDR3 nucleotides are TGTGCTAGCAGCTTAAGTGAGGTAGCGGCGAACACCGGGGAGCTGTTTTTT. Translated: CASSLSEVAANTGELFF.

The chain employs TRBV9 and TRBJ2-5; no clear D. The V and J ends lost 2 bases and 5 bases respectively, with 16 bases between them. This CDR3 contains 15 residues. Germline V lookup: CDR1 SGDLS, CDR2 YYNGEE. The CDR3 loop reads CASSVQDSFGETQYF. The CDR3 coding sequence is TGTGCCAGCAGCGTCCAAGACTCCTTCGGGGAGACCCAGTACTTC. The complete variable domain, with remaining parts taken from reference TRBV9 and TRBJ2-5, reads DSGVTQTPKHLITATGQRVTLRCSPRSGDLSVYWYQQSLDQGLQFLIQYYNGEERAKGNILERFSAQQFPDLHSELNLSSLELGDSALYFCASSVQDSFGETQYFGPGTRLLVL.

V usage is TRBV11-2 and J usage is TRBJ2-7, with 10 nucleotides matching TRBD2. V lost 3 bases to trimming and J lost 3 bases; unmatched junction nucleotides: 8. The CDR3 has 16 amino acids. Germline V gives CDR1 SGHAT, CDR2 FQNNGV. CDR3 loop: CASSFPFSGRYYEQYF. DNA of the CDR3: TGTGCCAGCAGCTTTCCTTTTAGCGGGAGGTACTACGAGCAGTACTTC.

The V gene is TRBV15, the J gene TRBJ2-2; 11 bases agree with TRBD2. Trimming at V came to 1 base and at J to 5 bases, leaving 9 bases not matched to a gene. The CDR3 loop spans 18 amino acids. From germline, CDR1 is LNHNV and CDR2 YYDKDF (reference sequence). For the CDR3, the DNA is TGTGCCACCAGCAGAGGGGCAACTAGCGGGAGAGGTACCGGGGAGCTGTTTTTT. Translated, it gives CATSRGATSGRGTGELFF.

The gene calls are TRBV29-1 and TRBJ2-3, with 7 bases lining up with TRBD2. The CDR3 covers 12 residues. CDR1 SQVTM and CDR2 ANQGSEA come from the germline V gene. V lost 4 bases and J lost 3; bases outside the gene matches: 1. CDR3 nucleotides: TGCAGCGTTGGCGGGGGAACAGATACGCAGTATTTT. It yields the protein CSVGGGTDTQYF.

The chain recombines TRBV12-5 with TRBJ2-7; 7 bases line up with TRBD1. Germline V lookup: CDR1 LGHNT, CDR2 FRNRAP. The CDR3 loop spans 15 amino acids. The trim removed 1 base at V and 1 base at J, leaving 4 bases unmatched. The CDR3 here is CASGLGTGASYEQYF. Written as DNA, the CDR3 is TGTGCTAGTGGTTTGGGTACAGGGGCTTCCTACGAGCAGTACTTC.

The chain uses TRBV9 and TRBJ1-3; the D is unclear. The CDR3 totals 11 residues. CDR1 is SGDLS and CDR2 is YYNGEE in the germline V gene. The V end was cut by 8 bases, the J end by 7 bases, with 10 bases between. The CDR3 reads CASKQPNTIYF. CDR3 in DNA: TGTGCCAGTAAACAGCCGAACACCATATATTTT.